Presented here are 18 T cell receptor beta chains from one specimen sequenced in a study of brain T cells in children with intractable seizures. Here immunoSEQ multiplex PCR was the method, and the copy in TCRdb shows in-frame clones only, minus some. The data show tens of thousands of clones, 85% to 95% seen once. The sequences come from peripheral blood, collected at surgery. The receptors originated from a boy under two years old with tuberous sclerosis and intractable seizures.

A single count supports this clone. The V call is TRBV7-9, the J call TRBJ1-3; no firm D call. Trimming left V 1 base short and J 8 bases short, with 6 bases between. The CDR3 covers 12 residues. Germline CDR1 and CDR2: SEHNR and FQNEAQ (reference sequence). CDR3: CASSLGLDTIYF. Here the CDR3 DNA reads TGTGCCAGCAGCTTAGGGTTAGACACCATATATTTT.

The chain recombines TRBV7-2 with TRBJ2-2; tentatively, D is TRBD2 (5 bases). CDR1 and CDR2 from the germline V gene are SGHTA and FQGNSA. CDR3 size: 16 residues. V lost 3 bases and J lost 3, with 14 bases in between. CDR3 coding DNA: TGTGCCAGCAGCTTCCCGACTACACGCGACACCGGGGAGCTGTTTTTT. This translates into CASSFPTTRDTGELFF.

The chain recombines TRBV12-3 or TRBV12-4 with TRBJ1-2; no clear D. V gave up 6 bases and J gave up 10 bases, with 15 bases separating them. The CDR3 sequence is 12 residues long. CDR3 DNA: TGTGCCAGCAGCCCCCGCCGGGTGGACTACACCTTC. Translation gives CASSPRRVDYTF.

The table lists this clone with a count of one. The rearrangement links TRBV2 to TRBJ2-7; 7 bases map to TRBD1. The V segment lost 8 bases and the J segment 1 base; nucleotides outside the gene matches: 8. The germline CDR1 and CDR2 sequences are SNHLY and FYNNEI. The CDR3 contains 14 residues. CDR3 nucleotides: TGTGCCAGCTACCGGGACAGCCGTTCCTACGAGCAGTACTTC. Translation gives CASYRDSRSYEQYF. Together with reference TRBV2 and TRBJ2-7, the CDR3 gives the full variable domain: EPEVTQTPSHQVTQMGQEVILRCVPISNHLYFYWYRQILGQKVEFLVSFYNNEISEKSEIFDDQFSVERPDGSNFTLKIRSTKLEDSAMYFCASYRDSRSYEQYFGPGTRLTVT.

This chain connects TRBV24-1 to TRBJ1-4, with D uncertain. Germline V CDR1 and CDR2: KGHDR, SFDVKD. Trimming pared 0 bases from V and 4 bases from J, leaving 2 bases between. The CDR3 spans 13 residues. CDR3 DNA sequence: TGTGCCACCAGTGATTTGTATAATGAAAAACTGTTTTTT. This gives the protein CATSDLYNEKLFF.

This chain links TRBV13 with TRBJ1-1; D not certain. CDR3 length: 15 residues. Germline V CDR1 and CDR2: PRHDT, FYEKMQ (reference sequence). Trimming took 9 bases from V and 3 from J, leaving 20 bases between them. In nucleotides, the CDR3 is TGTGCCAGTCTGAACGAGGGAGACCCGGACACTGAAGCTTTCTTT. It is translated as CASLNEGDPDTEAFF. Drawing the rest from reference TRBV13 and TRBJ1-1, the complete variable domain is AAGVIQSPRHLIKEKRETATLKCYPIPRHDTVYWYQQGPGQDPQFLISFYEKMQSDKGSIPDRFSAQQFSDYHSELNMSSLELGDSALYFCASLNEGDPDTEAFFGQGTRLTVV.

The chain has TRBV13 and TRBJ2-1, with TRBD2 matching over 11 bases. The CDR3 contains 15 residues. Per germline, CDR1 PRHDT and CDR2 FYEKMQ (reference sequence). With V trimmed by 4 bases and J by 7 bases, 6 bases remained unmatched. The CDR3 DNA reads TGTGCCAGCAGCTCCTTAGCGGGAGGGGGGAATGAGCAGTTCTTC. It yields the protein CASSSLAGGGNEQFF.

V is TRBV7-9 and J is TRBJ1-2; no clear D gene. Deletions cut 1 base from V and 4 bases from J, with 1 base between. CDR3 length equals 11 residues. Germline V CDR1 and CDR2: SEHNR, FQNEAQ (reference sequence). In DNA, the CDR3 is TGTGCCAGCAGCTTAGTCTATGGCTACACCTTC. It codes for CASSLVYGYTF.

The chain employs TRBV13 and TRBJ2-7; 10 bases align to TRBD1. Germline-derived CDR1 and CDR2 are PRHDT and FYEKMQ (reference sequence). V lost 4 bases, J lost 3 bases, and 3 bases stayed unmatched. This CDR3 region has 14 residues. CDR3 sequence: CASSYRDRGYEQYF. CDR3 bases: TGTGCCAGCAGCTACCGGGACAGGGGCTACGAGCAGTACTTC.

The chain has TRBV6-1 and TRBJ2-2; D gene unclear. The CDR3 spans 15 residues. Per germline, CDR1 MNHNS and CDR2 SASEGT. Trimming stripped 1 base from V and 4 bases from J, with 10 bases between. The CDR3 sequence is CASSEGAPGTGELFF. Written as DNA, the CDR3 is TGTGCCAGCAGTGAAGGTGCCCCGGGCACCGGGGAGCTGTTTTTT.

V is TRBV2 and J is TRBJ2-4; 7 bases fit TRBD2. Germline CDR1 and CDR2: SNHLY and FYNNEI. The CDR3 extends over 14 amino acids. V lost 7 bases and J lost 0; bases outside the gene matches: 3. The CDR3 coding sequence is TGTGCCAGCAAGGGAGGGATAGCCAAAAACATTCAGTACTTC. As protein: CASKGGIAKNIQYF.

DNA of the CDR3: TGTGCCAGCAGTTACTCGATAAAAGGGCACTACGAGCAGTACTTC. Its protein is CASSYSIKGHYEQYF. This chain links TRBV6-5 with TRBJ2-7; D not resolved. Germline V gene sequence: CDR1 MNHEY, CDR2 SVGAGI. With 0 bases removed from V and 3 bases from J, the gap between germline ends came to 12 bases. CDR3 length equals 15 residues.

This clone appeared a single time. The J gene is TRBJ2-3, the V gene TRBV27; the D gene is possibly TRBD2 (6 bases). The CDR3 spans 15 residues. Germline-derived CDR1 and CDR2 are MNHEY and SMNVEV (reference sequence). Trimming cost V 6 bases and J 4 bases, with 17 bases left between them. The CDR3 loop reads CASSPTLGGADTQYF. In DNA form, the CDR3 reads TGTGCCAGCAGCCCAACCCTAGGAGGGGCAGATACGCAGTATTTT.

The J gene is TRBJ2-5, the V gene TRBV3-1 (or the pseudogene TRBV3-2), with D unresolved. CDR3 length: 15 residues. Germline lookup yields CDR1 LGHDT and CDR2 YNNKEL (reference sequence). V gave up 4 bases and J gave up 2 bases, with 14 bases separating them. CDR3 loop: CASSRIVGIQETQYF. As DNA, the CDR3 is TGTGCCAGCAGCCGCATTGTGGGGATACAAGAGACCCAGTACTTC.

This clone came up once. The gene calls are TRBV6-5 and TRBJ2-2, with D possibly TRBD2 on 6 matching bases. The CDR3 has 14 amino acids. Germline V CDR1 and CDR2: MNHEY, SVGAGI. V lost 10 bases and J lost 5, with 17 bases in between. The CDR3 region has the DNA TGTGCCAAAGAGGAGGGGCGCCGGACCGGGGAGCTGTTTTTT. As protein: CAKEEGRRTGELFF.

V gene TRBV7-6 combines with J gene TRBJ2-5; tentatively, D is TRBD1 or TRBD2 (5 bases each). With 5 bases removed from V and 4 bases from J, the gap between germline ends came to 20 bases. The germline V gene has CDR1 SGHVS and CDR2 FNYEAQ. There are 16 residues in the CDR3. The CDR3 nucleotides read TGTGCCAGCAGCAACCCACTCCGACTAAGGGGAGAGACCCAGTACTTC. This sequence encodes CASSNPLRLRGETQYF.

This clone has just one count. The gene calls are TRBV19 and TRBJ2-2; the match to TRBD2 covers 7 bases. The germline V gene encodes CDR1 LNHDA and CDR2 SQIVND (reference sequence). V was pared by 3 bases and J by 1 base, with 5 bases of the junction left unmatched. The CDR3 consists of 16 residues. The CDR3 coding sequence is TGTGCCAGTAGTATCCTCGGCGGGGGGAACACCGGGGAGCTGTTTTTT. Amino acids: CASSILGGGNTGELFF.

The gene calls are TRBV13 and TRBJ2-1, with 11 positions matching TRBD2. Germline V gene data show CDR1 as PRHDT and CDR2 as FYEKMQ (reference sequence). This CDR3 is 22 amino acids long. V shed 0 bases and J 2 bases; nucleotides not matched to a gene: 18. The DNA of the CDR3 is TGTGCCAGCAGCTTAGGCTTACTAGCGGGAGTCTTTTCTGTAGGGCCCTACAATGAGCAGTTCTTC. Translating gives CASSLGLLAGVFSVGPYNEQFF.